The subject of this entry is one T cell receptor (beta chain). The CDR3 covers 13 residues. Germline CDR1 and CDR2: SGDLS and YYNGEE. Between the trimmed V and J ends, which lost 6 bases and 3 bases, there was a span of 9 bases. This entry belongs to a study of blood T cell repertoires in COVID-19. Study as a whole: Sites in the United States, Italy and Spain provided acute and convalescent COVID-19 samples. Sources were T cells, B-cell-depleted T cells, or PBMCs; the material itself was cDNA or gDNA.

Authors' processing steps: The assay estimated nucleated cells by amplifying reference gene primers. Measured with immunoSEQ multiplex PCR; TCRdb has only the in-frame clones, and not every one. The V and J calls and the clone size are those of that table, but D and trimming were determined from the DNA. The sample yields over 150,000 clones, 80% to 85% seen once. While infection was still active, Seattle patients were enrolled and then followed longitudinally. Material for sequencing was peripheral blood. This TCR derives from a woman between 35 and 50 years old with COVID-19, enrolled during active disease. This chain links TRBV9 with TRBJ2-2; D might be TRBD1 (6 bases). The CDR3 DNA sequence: TGTGCCAGCACAGGGGCTTACACCGGGGAGCTGTTTTTT. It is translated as CASTGAYTGELFF.